The clone carrying this T cell receptor (beta chain) was seen a few times. Antigen unknown. The length of the CDR3 is 13 residues. CDR1 and CDR2 from the germline V gene are SGHTA and FQGNSA. V lost 4 bases and J lost 5, with 9 bases in between. A second PCR of about 6 to 11 cycles used a sample-barcoded 5' primer and a J-beta primer mix. TCRdb ran MiXCR on the 5' RACE reads and lists one entry per CDR3 protein. The sample shows about 680,000 distinct CDR3 sequences, 49% of them seen only once. This entry belongs to a study of blood T cells in healthy people across ages. Study results and caveats: Diversity figures based on one million T cells were deemed too low. Age showed a roughly linear inverse relationship with TCR beta diversity per million T cells.

Roughly 9.8 milliliters of peripheral blood were drawn from each donor. What was sequenced was blood. The V and J genes are TRBV7-2 and TRBJ2-1; D is ambiguous. The clonotype originates from a woman aged 60 to 75 in good health. The CDR3 loop is CASSSYTHNEQFF. The CDR3, as DNA: TGTGCCAGCAGCTCCTACACCCACAATGAGCAGTTCTTC.